Below, 24 T cell receptor beta chains from the same sample are listed, as sequenced in a study of CD8+CD57+ T cells in acquired aplastic anemia (dated by TCRdb to 2017 to 2018). The sequencer was an Illumina HiSeq 2000. Genomic DNA was used as template for profiling of TCR beta VDJ combinations and CDR3 sequences. TCRdb redid the processing of the public reads, applying fastp at Q25 and MiXCR, and retained in-frame beta chains. Every entry covers one CDR3 protein and lists the most common genes and DNA from its rows. The sample table records 150,000 to 200,000 distinct CDR3 sequences; 50% to 75% of these occur just once. The ten top clones hold about half of the sample. The sequenced sample consisted of sorted CD4+, CD8+, or CD8+CD57+ T cells (not recorded which) from PBMCs. All receptors derive from a human donor with severe aplastic anemia or a healthy control (not recorded which).

This sequence joins TRBV7-6 and TRBJ2-7, with 12 bases fitting TRBD1. The J segment lost 3 bases and the V segment lost 5 bases, leaving 5 bases of the junction unmatched. The germline CDR1 and CDR2 sequences are SGHVS and FNYEAQ. This CDR3 is built from 15 residues. The CDR3 coding sequence is TGTGCCAGCAGCCAGGGACAGGGGGCGATCTACGAGCAGTACTTC. Translated: CASSQGQGAIYEQYF.

In its sample, this clonotype was seen once. The chain joins TRBV5-4 to TRBJ2-2; D possibly corresponds to TRBD2 (7 bases). Germline-derived CDR1 and CDR2 are SGHNT and YYREEE (reference sequence). This CDR3 has 17 amino acids. Between the trimmed V and J ends, which lost 2 bases and 6 bases, there was a span of 20 bases. The CDR3 DNA reads TGTGCCAGCAGCTTAGCGGGGCTAGGGGGAACTGCCGGGGAGCTGTTTTTT. Encoded protein: CASSLAGLGGTAGELFF.

This clonotype was seen a single time. V gene TRBV9 combines with J gene TRBJ1-2; maybe TRBD1 (5 bases). The CDR3 is 17 residues long. Trimming stripped 0 bases from V and 2 bases from J, with 17 bases between. Germline CDR1 is SGDLS and CDR2 is YYNGEE. In DNA, the CDR3 is TGTGCCAGCAGCGTAGATTTAAGGGACTCCGCAAACTATGGCTACACCTTC. This codes for CASSVDLRDSANYGYTF.

This clonotype was seen only a few times. This chain connects TRBV24-1 to TRBJ2-5; 7 positions agree with TRBD2. Germline CDR1 is KGHDR and CDR2 is SFDVKD. J was trimmed by 3 bases and V by 7 bases; bases with no gene match: 4. This CDR3 region has 13 residues. CDR3 sequence: CATSRLAEETQYF. In nucleotides, the CDR3 is TGTGCCACCAGCCGACTAGCTGAAGAGACCCAGTACTTC.

The chain couples TRBV12-5 to TRBJ1-1; D gene unclear. CDR1 is LGHNT and CDR2 is FRNRAP in the germline V gene. This CDR3 contains 12 residues. In nucleotides, the CDR3 is TGTGCCAGCAGCTTGGGGTCGGCTGAAGCTTTCTTT. It translates to CASSLGSAEAFF.

The rearrangement uses TRBV15 and TRBJ2-7; D is undetermined. Trimming cost V 1 base and J 0 bases, with 4 bases left between them. There are 13 residues in the CDR3. Germline assignment: CDR1 LNHNV and CDR2 YYDKDF (reference sequence). The CDR3 sequence is CATSRASSYEQYF. The CDR3 nucleotides read TGTGCCACCAGCAGAGCCTCCTCCTACGAGCAGTACTTC.

V is TRBV20-1 and J is TRBJ2-1; D ambiguous. The J call may be wrong; the DNA end is better matched by TRBJ2-7. The V gene's germline CDR1 is DFQATT and CDR2 SNEGSKA (reference sequence). This CDR3 is built from 13 residues. The CDR3 nucleotides are TGCAGTGCTAACACCGGAGACTCCTACGAGCAGTACTTC. Its translation: CSANTGDSYEQYF.

This clonotype was seen a few times. The chain links TRBV12-3 or TRBV12-4 to TRBJ2-5; TRBD2 matches 12 bases. The CDR3 has 15 amino acids. V dropped 5 bases and J dropped 4; count of bases not matched to a gene: 5. As DNA, the CDR3 is TGTGCCAGCAGTCCCGAGGGACTAGCGGGAGAGACCCAGTACTTC. It is translated as CASSPEGLAGETQYF.

This clonotype came up once. The chain is built from TRBV20-1 and TRBJ1-5; D gene ambiguous. V dropped 6 bases and J dropped 0 bases, with 9 bases sitting between them. Germline loops: CDR1 DFQATT, CDR2 SNEGSKA (reference sequence). CDR3 length: 13 amino acids. Here the CDR3 DNA reads TGCAGTGCGTCACAGCCTAGCAATCAGCCCCAGCATTTT. It codes for CSASQPSNQPQHF.

The chain links TRBV7-2 to TRBJ2-7, with a weak D call TRBD2 (5 bases). CDR1 is SGHTA, CDR2 FQGNSA, per germline. V gave up 6 bases and J gave up 5 bases, with 23 bases separating them. The CDR3 has 16 amino acids. The DNA for the CDR3 is TGTGCCAGCAGTCCCCCTCGGGCTAGCTCCTTCCACGAGCAGTACTTC. Translation gives CASSPPRASSFHEQYF.

This clonotype has at least ten counts. The V gene is TRBV6-2 or TRBV6-3, the J gene TRBJ2-6; D is undetermined. Per the germline V gene, CDR1 is MNHEY and CDR2 is SVGEGT. CDR3 length: 14 amino acids. V dropped 2 bases and J dropped 0 bases, with 2 bases sitting between them. The CDR3 spells CASSYNSGANVLTF. Here the CDR3 DNA reads TGTGCCAGCAGTTACAACTCTGGGGCCAACGTCCTGACTTTC.

There are many counts of this clonotype. The rearrangement joins TRBV11-1 to TRBJ1-6; tentatively, D is TRBD1 (5 bases). CDR1 is SGHAT, CDR2 FQDESV, per germline (reference sequence). Trimming stripped 5 bases from V and 9 bases from J, with 17 bases between. The length of the CDR3 is 15 residues. CDR3 in DNA: TGTGCCAGCAGCGATCCGTGGCAGGGCGGTTCACCCCTCCACTTT. It specifies CASSDPWQGGSPLHF.

The V call is TRBV7-8, the J call TRBJ2-7; possibly TRBD1 for D (6 bases). CDR1 and CDR2 from the germline V gene are SGHVS and FQNEAQ. V was trimmed by 1 base and J by 3 bases, leaving 13 bases between them. The CDR3 spans 15 residues. CDR3 residues: CASSLELGAIYEQYF. In DNA, the CDR3 is TGTGCCAGCAGCTTAGAGCTGGGGGCGATCTACGAGCAGTACTTC.

This clonotype was observed many times. The gene calls are TRBV24-1 and TRBJ1-1; D unclear. Trimming shortened V by 5 bases and J by 7 bases, and 13 bases separated the two germline ends. The CDR3 is 13 amino acids. Germline lookup yields CDR1 KGHDR and CDR2 SFDVKD. CDR3 sequence: CATSARASVEAFF. In DNA, the CDR3 is TGTGCCACCAGTGCCCGGGCTTCGGTTGAAGCTTTCTTT.

The table lists this clonotype with many counts. The chain has TRBV19 and TRBJ2-7; D perhaps matches TRBD1 (6 bases). V dropped 3 bases and J dropped 5 bases, with 11 bases sitting between them. From germline, CDR1 is LNHDA and CDR2 SQIVND (reference sequence). CDR3 length: 13 amino acids. CDR3 amino acids: CASSITGSDEQYF. CDR3 bases: TGTGCCAGTAGTATCACAGGGTCGGACGAGCAGTACTTC.

This clonotype has a count of ten or more. V usage is TRBV7-8 and J usage is TRBJ2-3; D is undetermined. V was clipped by 4 bases and J by 10 bases, with 9 bases between them. Germline values: CDR1 SGHVS, CDR2 FQNEAQ. The CDR3 consists of 11 residues. The CDR3 spells CASSSLGSQYF. DNA for the CDR3: TGTGCCAGCAGCTCCCTCGGGTCGCAGTATTTT.

This chain connects TRBV20-1 to TRBJ2-1; no definite D call. The length of the CDR3 is 10 residues. Germline V gene data show CDR1 as DFQATT and CDR2 as SNEGSKA (reference sequence). The V end lost 6 bases, the J end lost 8 bases, and 8 bases lay between the germline ends. The CDR3 spells CSAEEDEQFF. CDR3 bases: TGCAGTGCCGAGGAAGATGAGCAGTTCTTC.

To note about this clonotype: Germline is not matched at one junction end, which may reflect a read error. The rearrangement joins TRBV29-1 to TRBJ2-5; 9 bases fit TRBD2. CDR3 length: 13 residues. Germline V CDR1 and CDR2: SQVTM, ANQGSEA. The CDR3 region is CSVGLAVQEAQYF. The CDR3 DNA reads as TGCAGCGTTGGACTAGCGGTTCAAGAGGCCCAGTACTTC.

This clonotype was seen only a few times. The chain employs TRBV11-1 and TRBJ2-7; D is ambiguous. CDR3 size: 13 residues. V was clipped by 3 bases and J by 5 bases, with 11 bases between them. Germline-derived CDR1 and CDR2 are SGHAT and FQDESV (reference sequence). The CDR3 sequence is CASSFPGIHEQYF. CDR3 nucleotide sequence: TGTGCCAGCAGCTTCCCTGGTATCCACGAGCAGTACTTC.

V and J are TRBV15 and TRBJ1-1; D is unclear. Trimming took off 1 base at V and 4 bases at J, with 13 bases between the two ends. Per the germline V gene, CDR1 is LNHNV and CDR2 is YYDKDF (reference sequence). The CDR3 runs to 15 residues. The CDR3 region is CATSRGRGRGTEAFF. The CDR3 nucleotides read TGTGCCACCAGCAGAGGTCGAGGACGAGGCACTGAAGCTTTCTTT.

A word on this clonotype: An end of the junction differs from the germline gene, which may be a read error. The chain employs TRBV20-1 and TRBJ1-5; possible D gene TRBD1, 5 bases. CDR3 length: 13 residues. Germline lookup yields CDR1 DFQATT and CDR2 SNEGSKA (reference sequence). The CDR3 protein is CSAKQDTVQPQHF. CDR3 nucleotides: TGCAGCGCTAAGCAGGACACGGTACAGCCCCAGCATTTT.

This rearrangement joins TRBV4-1 to TRBJ2-1; D unresolved. Germline CDR1 is MGHRA and CDR2 is YSYEKL. V lost 1 base to trimming and J lost 4 bases, with 11 bases between them. This CDR3 is built from 15 residues. CDR3 in amino acids: CASSQVETEYNEQFF. The CDR3 DNA reads TGCGCCAGCAGCCAAGTAGAAACCGAGTACAATGAGCAGTTCTTC.

The table lists this clonotype with a few counts. The CDR3 region has the DNA TGTGCCAGCAGCGTAGAGGAGGGTGGGGAGACCCAGTACTTC. Its translation: CASSVEEGGETQYF. The gene calls are TRBV7-9 and TRBJ2-5; perhaps TRBD2 as D (6 bases). The germline V gene has CDR1 SEHNR and CDR2 FQNEAQ (reference sequence). V lost 5 bases to trimming and J lost 5 bases, with 15 bases between them. The CDR3 has 14 residues.

The chain carries TRBV6-5 and TRBJ1-3; D remains unclear. This CDR3 region has 15 residues. CDR1 MNHEY and CDR2 SVGAGI come from the germline V gene. V was pared by 0 bases and J by 0 bases, with 6 bases between. The CDR3, as DNA: TGTGCCAGCAGTTACTCGAAGAGCTCTGGAAACACCATATATTTT. Its translation: CASSYSKSSGNTIYF.